The clone carrying this T cell receptor beta chain was seen more than once but under ten times. The data belong to a study of blood T cell repertoires in COVID-19. Study-wide background: Samples representing acute and convalescent COVID-19 were sourced from the United States, Italy and Spain.

V lost 3 bases to trimming and J lost 0 bases, with 17 bases between them. Germline V CDR1 and CDR2: LNHNV, YYDKDF (reference sequence). The CDR3 length is 17 residues. In the authors' workflow: The assay estimated nucleated cells by amplifying reference gene primers. Libraries were prepared by immunoSEQ multiplex PCR; TCRdb keeps only in-frame clonotypes and omits some of them. V, J and clone size are taken as reported in that table, and D and trimming were inferred from the DNA itself. The sample holds under 150,000 clones, more than 65% seen once. V and J are TRBV15 and TRBJ1-1, with a possible D match to TRBD1 (5 bases). Sequencing input: peripheral blood. This TCR derives from a man aged 50 to 59 with acute or convalescent COVID-19. This chain's CDR3 is CATSRWGYTTMNTEAFF. In DNA form, the CDR3 reads TGTGCCACCAGCAGGTGGGGCTATACCACTATGAACACTGAAGCTTTCTTT.